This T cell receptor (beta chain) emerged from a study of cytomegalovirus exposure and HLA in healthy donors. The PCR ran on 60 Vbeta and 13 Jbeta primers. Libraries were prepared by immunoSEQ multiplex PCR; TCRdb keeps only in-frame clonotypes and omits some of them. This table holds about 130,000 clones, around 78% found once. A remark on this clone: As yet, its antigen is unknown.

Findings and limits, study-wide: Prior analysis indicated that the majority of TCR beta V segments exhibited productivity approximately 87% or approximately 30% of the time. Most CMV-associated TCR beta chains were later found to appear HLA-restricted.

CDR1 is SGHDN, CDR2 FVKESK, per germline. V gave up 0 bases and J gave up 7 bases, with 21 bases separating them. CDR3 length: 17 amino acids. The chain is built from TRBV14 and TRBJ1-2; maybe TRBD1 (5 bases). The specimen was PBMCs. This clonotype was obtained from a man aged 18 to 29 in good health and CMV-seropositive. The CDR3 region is CASSQDQGLELKVGYTF. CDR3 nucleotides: TGTGCCAGCAGCCAAGACCAGGGTCTCGAGCTGAAAGTTGGCTACACCTTC. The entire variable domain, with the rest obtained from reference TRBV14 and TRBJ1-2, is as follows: EAGVTQFPSHSVIEKGQTVTLRCDPISGHDNLYWYRRVMGKEIKFLLHFVKESKQDESGMPNNRFLAERTGGTYSTLKVQPAELEDSGVYFCASSQDQGLELKVGYTFGSGTRLTVV.